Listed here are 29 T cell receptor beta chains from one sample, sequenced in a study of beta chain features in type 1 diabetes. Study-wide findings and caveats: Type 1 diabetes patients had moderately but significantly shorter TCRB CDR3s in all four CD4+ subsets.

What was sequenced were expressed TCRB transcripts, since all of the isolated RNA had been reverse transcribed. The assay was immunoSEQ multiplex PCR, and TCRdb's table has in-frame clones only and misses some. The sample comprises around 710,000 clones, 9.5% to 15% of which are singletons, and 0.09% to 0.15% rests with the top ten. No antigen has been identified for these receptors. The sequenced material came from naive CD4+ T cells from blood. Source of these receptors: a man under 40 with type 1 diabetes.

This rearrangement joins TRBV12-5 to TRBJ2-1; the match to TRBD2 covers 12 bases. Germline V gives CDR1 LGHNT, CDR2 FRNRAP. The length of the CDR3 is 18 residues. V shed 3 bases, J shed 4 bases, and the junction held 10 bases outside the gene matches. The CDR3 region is CASGLRVRLAGGYNEQFF. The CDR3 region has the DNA TGTGCTAGTGGTTTAAGAGTTCGGCTAGCGGGGGGGTACAATGAGCAGTTCTTC.

CDR3 region: CASSLSAYEAFF. The CDR3 DNA reads as TGTGCCAGCAGCTTGTCGGCTTACGAAGCTTTCTTT. The V and J genes are TRBV5-4 and TRBJ1-1; D is undetermined. The CDR3 loop spans 12 amino acids. The germline V gene has CDR1 SGHNT and CDR2 YYREEE (reference sequence). The V gene lost 1 base and the J gene lost 8 bases, with 9 bases spanning the gap.

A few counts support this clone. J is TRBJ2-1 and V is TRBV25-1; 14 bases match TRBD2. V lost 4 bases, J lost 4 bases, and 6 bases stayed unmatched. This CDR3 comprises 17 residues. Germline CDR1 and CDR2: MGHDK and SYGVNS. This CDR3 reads CASSGWTSGGNYNEQFF. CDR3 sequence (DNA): TGTGCCAGCAGTGGCTGGACTAGCGGGGGGAATTACAATGAGCAGTTCTTC.

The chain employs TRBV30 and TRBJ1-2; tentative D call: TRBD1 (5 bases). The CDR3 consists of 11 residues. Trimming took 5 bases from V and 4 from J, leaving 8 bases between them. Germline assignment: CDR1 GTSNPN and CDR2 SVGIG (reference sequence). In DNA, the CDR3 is TGTGCCTGGGACAGAACCTATGGCTACACCTTC. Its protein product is CAWDRTYGYTF. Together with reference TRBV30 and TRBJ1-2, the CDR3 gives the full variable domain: SQTIHQWPATLVQPVGSPLSLECTVEGTSNPNLYWYRQAAGRGLQLLFYSVGIGQISSEVPQNLSASRPQDRQFILSSKKLLLSDSGFYLCAWDRTYGYTFGSGTRLTVV.

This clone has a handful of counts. The CDR3 DNA sequence: TGCGCCAGCAGCCAAGGGACAGGGGCGACCAATAATTCACCCCTCCACTTT. It codes for CASSQGTGATNNSPLHF. This sequence joins TRBV4-3 and TRBJ1-6, with 9 bases lining up with TRBD1. Trimming took 1 base from V and 5 from J; bases not matched to a gene: 6. CDR3 length: 17 residues. The germline V gene has CDR1 LGHNA and CDR2 YSLEER.

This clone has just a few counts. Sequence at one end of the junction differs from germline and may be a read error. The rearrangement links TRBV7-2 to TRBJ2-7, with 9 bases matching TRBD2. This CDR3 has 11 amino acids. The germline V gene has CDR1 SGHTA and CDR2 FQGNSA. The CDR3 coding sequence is TGCCCCTGTGCCGCGGGGGGGGAGCAGTACTTC. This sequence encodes CPCAAGGEQYF.

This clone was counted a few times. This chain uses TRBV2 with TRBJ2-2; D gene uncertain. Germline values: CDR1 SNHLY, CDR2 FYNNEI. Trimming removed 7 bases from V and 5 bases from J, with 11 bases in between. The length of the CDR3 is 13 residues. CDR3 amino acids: CASMVSETGELFF. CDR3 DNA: TGTGCCAGCATGGTTTCGGAAACCGGGGAGCTGTTTTTT.

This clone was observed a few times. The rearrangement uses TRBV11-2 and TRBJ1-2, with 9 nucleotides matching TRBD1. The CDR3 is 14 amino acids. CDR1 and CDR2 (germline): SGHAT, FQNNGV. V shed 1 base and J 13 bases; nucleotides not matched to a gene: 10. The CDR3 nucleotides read TGTGCCAGCAGCTTAGTCCCGGGACAGGGTGGGGTCACCTTC. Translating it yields CASSLVPGQGGVTF.

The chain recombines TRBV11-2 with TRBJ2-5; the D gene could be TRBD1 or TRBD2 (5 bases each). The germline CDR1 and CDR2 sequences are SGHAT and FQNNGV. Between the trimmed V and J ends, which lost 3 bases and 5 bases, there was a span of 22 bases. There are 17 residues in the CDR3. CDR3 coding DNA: TGTGCCAGCAGCTTCTCTAAGGGGTCGGGATTTCATGAGACCCAGTACTTC. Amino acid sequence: CASSFSKGSGFHETQYF. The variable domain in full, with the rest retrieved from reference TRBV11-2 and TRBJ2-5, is EAGVAQSPRYKIIEKRQSVAFWCNPISGHATLYWYQQILGQGPKLLIQFQNNGVVDDSQLPKDRFSAERLKGVDSTLKIQPAKLEDSAVYLCASSFSKGSGFHETQYFGPGTRLLVL.

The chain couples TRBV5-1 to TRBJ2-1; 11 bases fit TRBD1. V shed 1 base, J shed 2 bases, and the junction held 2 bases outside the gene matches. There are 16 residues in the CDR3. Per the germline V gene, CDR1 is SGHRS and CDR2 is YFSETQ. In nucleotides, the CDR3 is TGCGCCAGCAGCTTGCTGGGACAGGGGGCCTACAATGAGCAGTTCTTC. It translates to CASSLLGQGAYNEQFF.

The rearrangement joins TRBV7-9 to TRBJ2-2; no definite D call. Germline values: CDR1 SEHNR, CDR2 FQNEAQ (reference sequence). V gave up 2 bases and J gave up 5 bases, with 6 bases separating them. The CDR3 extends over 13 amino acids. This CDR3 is CASSLTLTGELFF. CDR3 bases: TGTGCCAGCAGCTTAACCTTAACCGGGGAGCTGTTTTTT.

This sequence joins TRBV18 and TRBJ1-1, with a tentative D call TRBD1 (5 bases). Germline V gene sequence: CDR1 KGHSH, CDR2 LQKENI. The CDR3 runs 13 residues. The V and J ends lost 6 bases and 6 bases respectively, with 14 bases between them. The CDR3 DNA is TGTGCCAGCTCCCTCAGTCGGGGCGCTGAAGCTTTCTTT. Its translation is CASSLSRGAEAFF.

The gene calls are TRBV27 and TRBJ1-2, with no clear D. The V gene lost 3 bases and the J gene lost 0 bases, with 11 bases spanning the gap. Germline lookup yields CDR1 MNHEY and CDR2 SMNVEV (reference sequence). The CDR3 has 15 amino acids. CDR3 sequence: CASSLVPGPNYGYTF. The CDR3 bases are TGTGCCAGCAGTTTGGTACCCGGACCTAACTATGGCTACACCTTC.

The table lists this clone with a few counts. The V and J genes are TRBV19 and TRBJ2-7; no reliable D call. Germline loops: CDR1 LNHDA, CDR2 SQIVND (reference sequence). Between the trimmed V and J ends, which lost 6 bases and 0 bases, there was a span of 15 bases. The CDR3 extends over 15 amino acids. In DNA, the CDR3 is TGTGCCAGTAGAGCCCAAAAGGACGGCTCCTACGAGCAGTACTTC. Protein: CASRAQKDGSYEQYF.

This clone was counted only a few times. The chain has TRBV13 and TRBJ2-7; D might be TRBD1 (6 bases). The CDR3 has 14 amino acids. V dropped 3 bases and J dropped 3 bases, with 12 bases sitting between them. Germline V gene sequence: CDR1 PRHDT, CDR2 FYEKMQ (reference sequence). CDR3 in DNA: TGTGCCAGCAGCTTGGGGACACCTAACTACGAGCAGTACTTC. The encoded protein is CASSLGTPNYEQYF.

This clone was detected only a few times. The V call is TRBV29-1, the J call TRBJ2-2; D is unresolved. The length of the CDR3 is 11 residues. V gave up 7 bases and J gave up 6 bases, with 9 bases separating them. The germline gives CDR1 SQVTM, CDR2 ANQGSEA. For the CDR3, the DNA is TGCAGCGCCGACACCCCCGGGGAGCTGTTTTTT. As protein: CSADTPGELFF.

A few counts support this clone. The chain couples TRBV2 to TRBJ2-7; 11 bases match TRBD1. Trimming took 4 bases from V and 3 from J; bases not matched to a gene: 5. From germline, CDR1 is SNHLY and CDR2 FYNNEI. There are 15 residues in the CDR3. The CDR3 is CASSAGGTGGYEQYF. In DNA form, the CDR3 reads TGTGCCAGCAGTGCAGGCGGGACAGGGGGCTACGAGCAGTACTTC.

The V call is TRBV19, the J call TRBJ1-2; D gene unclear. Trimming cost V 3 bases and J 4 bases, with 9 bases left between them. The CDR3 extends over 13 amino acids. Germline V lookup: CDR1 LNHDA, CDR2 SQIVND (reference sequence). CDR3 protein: CASSMVGFYGYTF. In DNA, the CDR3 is TGTGCCAGTAGTATGGTGGGATTCTATGGCTACACCTTC.

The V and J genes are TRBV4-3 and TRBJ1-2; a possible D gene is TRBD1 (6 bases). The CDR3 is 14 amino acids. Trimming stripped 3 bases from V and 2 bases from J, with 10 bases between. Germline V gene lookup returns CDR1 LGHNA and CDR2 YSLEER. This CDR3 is CASSHADRNYGYTF. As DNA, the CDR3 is TGCGCCAGCAGCCACGCGGACAGAAACTATGGCTACACCTTC.

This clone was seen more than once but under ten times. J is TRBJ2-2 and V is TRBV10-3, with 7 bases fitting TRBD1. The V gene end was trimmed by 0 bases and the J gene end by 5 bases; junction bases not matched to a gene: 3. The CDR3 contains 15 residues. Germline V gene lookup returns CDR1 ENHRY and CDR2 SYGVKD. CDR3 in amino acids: CAISESTGRTGELFF. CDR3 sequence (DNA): TGTGCCATCAGTGAGTCGACAGGGCGGACCGGGGAGCTGTTTTTT.

The CDR3 reads CASRNPGQPYGYTF. CDR3 nucleotides: TGTGCCAGCAGAAATCCGGGACAGCCCTATGGCTACACCTTC. The chain employs TRBV7-9 and TRBJ1-2, with TRBD1 matching 7 bases. The CDR3 runs 14 residues. Germline CDR1 reads SEHNR; CDR2 reads FQNEAQ (reference sequence). J lost 4 bases, V lost 6 bases, and 8 bases had no gene match.

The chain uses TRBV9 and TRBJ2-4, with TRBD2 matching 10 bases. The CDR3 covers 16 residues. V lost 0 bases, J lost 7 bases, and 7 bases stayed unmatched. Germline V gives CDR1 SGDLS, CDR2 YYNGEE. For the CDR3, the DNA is TGTGCCAGCAGCGTAGGGAATAGCGGGGGGATGAACATTCAGTACTTC. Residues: CASSVGNSGGMNIQYF.

The CDR3 coding sequence is TGTGCCAGCAGCCCCGACACGGGGGAGACCCAGTACTTC. Its protein is CASSPDTGETQYF. The J gene is TRBJ2-5, the V gene TRBV7-2; D is perhaps TRBD2 (5 bases). The V gene's germline CDR1 is SGHTA and CDR2 FQGNSA. V was pared by 5 bases and J by 5 bases, with 12 bases between. The length of the CDR3 is 13 residues.

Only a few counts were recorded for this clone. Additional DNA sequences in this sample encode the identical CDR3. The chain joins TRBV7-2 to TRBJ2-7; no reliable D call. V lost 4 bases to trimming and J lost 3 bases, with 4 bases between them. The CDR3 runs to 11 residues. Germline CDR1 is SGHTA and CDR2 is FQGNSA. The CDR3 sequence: CASSSHYEQYF. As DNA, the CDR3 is TGTGCCAGCAGCTCGCACTACGAGCAGTACTTC.

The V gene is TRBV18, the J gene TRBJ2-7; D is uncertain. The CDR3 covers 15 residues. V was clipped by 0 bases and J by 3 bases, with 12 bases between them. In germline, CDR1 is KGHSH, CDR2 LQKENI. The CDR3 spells CASSPPGSTLYEQYF. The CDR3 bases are TGTGCCAGCTCACCACCAGGCAGTACCCTCTACGAGCAGTACTTC.

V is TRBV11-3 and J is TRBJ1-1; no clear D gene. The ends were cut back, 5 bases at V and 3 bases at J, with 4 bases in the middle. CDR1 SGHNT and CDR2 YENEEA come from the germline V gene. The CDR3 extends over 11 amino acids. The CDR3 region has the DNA TGTGCCAGCAGCCCGGACACTGAAGCTTTCTTT. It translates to CASSPDTEAFF.

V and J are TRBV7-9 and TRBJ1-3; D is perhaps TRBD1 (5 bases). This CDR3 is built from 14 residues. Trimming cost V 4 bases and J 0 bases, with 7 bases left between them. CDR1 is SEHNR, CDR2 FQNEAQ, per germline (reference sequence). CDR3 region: CASSWQGSGNTIYF. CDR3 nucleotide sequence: TGTGCCAGCAGCTGGCAGGGCTCTGGAAACACCATATATTTT.

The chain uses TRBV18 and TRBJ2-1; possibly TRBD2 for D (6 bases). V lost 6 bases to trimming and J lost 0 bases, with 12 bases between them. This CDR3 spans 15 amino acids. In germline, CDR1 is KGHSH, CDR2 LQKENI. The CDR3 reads CASSSGPSSYNEQFF. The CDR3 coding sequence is TGTGCCAGCTCGAGCGGGCCTAGCTCCTACAATGAGCAGTTCTTC.

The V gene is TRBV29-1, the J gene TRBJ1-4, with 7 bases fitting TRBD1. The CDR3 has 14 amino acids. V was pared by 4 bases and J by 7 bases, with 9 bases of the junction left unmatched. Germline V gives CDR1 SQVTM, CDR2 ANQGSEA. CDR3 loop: CSVGVTGKIEKLFF. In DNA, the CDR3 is TGCAGCGTTGGGGTGACAGGGAAAATTGAAAAACTGTTTTTT. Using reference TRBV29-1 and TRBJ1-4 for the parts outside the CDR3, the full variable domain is SAVISQKPSRDICQRGTSLTIQCQVDSQVTMMFWYRQQPGQSLTLIATANQGSEATYESGFVIDKFPISRPNLTFSTLTVSNMSPEDSSIYLCSVGVTGKIEKLFFGSGTQLSVL.